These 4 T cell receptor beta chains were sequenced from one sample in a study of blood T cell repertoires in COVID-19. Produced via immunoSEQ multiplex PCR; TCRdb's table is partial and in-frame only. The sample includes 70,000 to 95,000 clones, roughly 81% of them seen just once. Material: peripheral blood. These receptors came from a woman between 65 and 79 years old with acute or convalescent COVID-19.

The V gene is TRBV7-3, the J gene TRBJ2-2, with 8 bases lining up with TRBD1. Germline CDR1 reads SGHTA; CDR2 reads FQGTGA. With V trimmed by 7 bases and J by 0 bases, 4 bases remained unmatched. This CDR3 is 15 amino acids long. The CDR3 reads CASTKGQANTGELFF. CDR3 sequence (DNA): TGTGCCAGCACCAAGGGACAGGCGAACACCGGGGAGCTGTTTTTT.

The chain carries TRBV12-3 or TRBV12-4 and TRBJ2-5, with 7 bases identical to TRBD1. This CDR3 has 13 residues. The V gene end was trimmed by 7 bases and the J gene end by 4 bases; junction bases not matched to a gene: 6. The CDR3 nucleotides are TGTGCCAGCAATAGGGGGCGAGGAGAGACCCAGTACTTC. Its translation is CASNRGRGETQYF.

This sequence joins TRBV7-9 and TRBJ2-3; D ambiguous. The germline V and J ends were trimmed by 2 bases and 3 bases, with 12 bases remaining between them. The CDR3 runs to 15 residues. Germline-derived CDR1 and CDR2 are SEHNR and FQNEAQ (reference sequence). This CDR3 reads CASSLSSFLTDTQYF. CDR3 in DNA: TGTGCCAGCAGCTTATCAAGCTTTCTGACAGATACGCAGTATTTT.

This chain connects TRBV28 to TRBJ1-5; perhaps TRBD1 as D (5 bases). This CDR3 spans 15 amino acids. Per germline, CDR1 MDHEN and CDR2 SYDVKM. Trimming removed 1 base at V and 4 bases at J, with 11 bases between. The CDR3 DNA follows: TGTGCCAGCAGTTTATCGGCCAGGGTGAATCAGCCCCAGCATTTT. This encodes CASSLSARVNQPQHF.